The present TCR beta chain was sequenced within a study of T cell changes during pregnancy in multiple sclerosis. Germline CDR1 and CDR2: SGDLS and YYNGEE. CDR3 length: 12 residues. V was shortened by 3 bases and J by 6 bases, with 9 bases between the two germline ends. Data came from immunoSEQ multiplex PCR; TCRdb stores just in-frame clones and leaves some out. The table includes around 40,000 clones, approximately 93% detected once. Here the sequenced sample was CD8+ T cells from peripheral blood mononuclear cells, taken in the third trimester of pregnancy. The rearrangement links TRBV9 to TRBJ1-1, with D possibly TRBD1 on 6 matching bases. This receptor was identified in a female donor with multiple sclerosis, enrolled in a pregnancy study. The CDR3 nucleotides read TGTGCCAGCAGCGGGCGGACAGCTGAAGCTTTCTTT. Its translation: CASSGRTAEAFF.